This TCR beta chain was recorded in a study of blood T cell repertoires in COVID-19. Clones were read by immunoSEQ multiplex PCR, and TCRdb kept only the in-frame ones, dropping some. The data show around 300,000 clones, 90% seen once. Trimming cost V 5 bases and J 0 bases; bases outside gene matches: 2. The CDR3 loop spans 17 amino acids. CDR1 and CDR2 (germline): SGHTA, FQGTGA. Enrollment of patients from Seattle took place during active infection, with longitudinal follow-up. The sequenced material came from peripheral blood. The chain combines TRBV7-3 with TRBJ2-6; 12 positions agree with TRBD2. The source is a woman aged 50 to 60 with COVID-19, enrolled during active disease. CDR3 nucleotides: TGTGCCAGCAGCCTACTAGCGGGGGGCTCTGGGGCCAACGTCCTGACTTTC. Translation gives CASSLLAGGSGANVLTF.